The 23 T cell receptor beta chains below were found in one sample sequenced in a study of radiotherapy plus CTLA-4 blockade in lung cancer. This table comes from immunoSEQ multiplex PCR, and its TCRdb copy is limited to in-frame clones, with some not included. The sample lists 80,000 or so clones, 78% seen once, with 4% in the top ten. Specimen: peripheral blood, collected from a patient treated with radiotherapy plus ipilimumab. The receptors were gathered from a human donor with non-small cell lung cancer who had a partial response to radiotherapy plus ipilimumab. Some clones in this sample may be carry-over from other donors' samples.

The J gene is TRBJ2-1, the V gene TRBV6-4, with D possibly matching TRBD1 (5 bases). The V gene lost 7 bases and the J gene lost 7 bases, with 14 bases spanning the gap. The CDR3 runs to 13 residues. Germline V gene sequence: CDR1 MRHNA, CDR2 SNTAGT. The CDR3 region is CASTPPRVNEQFF. The CDR3 DNA reads TGTGCCAGCACCCCCCCCAGGGTGAATGAGCAGTTCTTC.

The V and J genes are TRBV6-1 and TRBJ2-5, with D perhaps TRBD2 (6 bases). Trimming left V 11 bases short and J 0 bases short, with 13 bases between. Germline V gene sequence: CDR1 MNHNS, CDR2 SASEGT. CDR3 length: 13 residues. The CDR3 reads CASAAGNQETQYF. CDR3 DNA: TGTGCCTCCGCTGCGGGAAACCAAGAGACCCAGTACTTC.

The chain uses TRBV11-2 and TRBJ2-7; possibly TRBD2 for D (6 bases). Germline V CDR1 and CDR2: SGHAT, FQNNGV. The CDR3 runs to 14 residues. Trimming stripped 4 bases from V and 3 bases from J, with 13 bases between. CDR3 in amino acids: CASSSPREFYEQYF. The CDR3 nucleotides read TGTGCCAGCAGCTCGCCACGGGAGTTCTACGAGCAGTACTTC. The whole variable domain, filled in from reference TRBV11-2 and TRBJ2-7, reads EAGVAQSPRYKIIEKRQSVAFWCNPISGHATLYWYQQILGQGPKLLIQFQNNGVVDDSQLPKDRFSAERLKGVDSTLKIQPAKLEDSAVYLCASSSPREFYEQYFGPGTRLTVT.

The rearrangement links TRBV19 to TRBJ2-6, with 7 nucleotides matching TRBD1. Germline CDR1 and CDR2: LNHDA and SQIVND (reference sequence). CDR3 length: 19 amino acids. With V trimmed by 4 bases and J by 0 bases, 12 bases remained unmatched. The CDR3 reads CASSTSETGSPSGANVLTF. The CDR3 region has the DNA TGTGCCAGTAGTACTTCCGAGACAGGGTCCCCCTCTGGGGCCAACGTCCTGACTTTC.

This clone occurred a few times. The chain recombines TRBV10-3 with TRBJ1-2; 8 bases agree with TRBD1. Germline V gene sequence: CDR1 ENHRY, CDR2 SYGVKD. CDR3 length: 14 residues. The junction had 3 bases not matched to a gene; V was cut back by 3 bases and J by 3 bases. CDR3 sequence (DNA): TGTGCCATCAGTGACCAGGGGGCAGACTATGGCTACACCTTC. It codes for CAISDQGADYGYTF.

Comment on this clone: The junction departs from the called germline gene at one end, perhaps through a read error. The chain employs TRBV2 and TRBJ1-2, with D perhaps TRBD1 (5 bases). Germline assignment: CDR1 SNHLY and CDR2 FYNNEI. The CDR3 covers 12 residues. Here the CDR3 DNA reads TGTGCCAGCTTAAGGACAAGCTATGTCTACACCTTC. This sequence encodes CASLRTSYVYTF.

The chain joins TRBV28 to TRBJ2-7; the match to TRBD1 covers 10 bases. The J segment lost 4 bases and the V segment lost 7 bases, leaving 10 bases of the junction unmatched. The germline gives CDR1 MDHEN, CDR2 SYDVKM. The CDR3 loop spans 15 amino acids. CDR3 region: CASKRDRGLSYEQYF. The DNA of the CDR3 is TGTGCCAGCAAAAGGGACAGGGGTTTGAGTTACGAGCAGTACTTC.

The CDR3 spells CASSPSPVGPLNNEQFF. The CDR3 nucleotides are TGTGCCAGCAGCCCATCTCCTGTGGGGCCGCTTAACAATGAGCAGTTCTTC. This chain links TRBV7-6 with TRBJ2-1, with TRBD1 as a possible D gene (5 bases). The CDR3 runs 17 residues. Trimming removed 5 bases from V and 5 bases from J, with 22 bases in between. CDR1 is SGHVS, CDR2 FNYEAQ, per germline.

This clone has a handful of counts. The chain has TRBV7-8 and TRBJ2-3; possible D gene TRBD1, 5 bases. V lost 6 bases, J lost 3 bases, and 10 bases lay in between. This CDR3 has 13 residues. CDR1 and CDR2 (germline): SGHVS, FQNEAQ. CDR3 nucleotides: TGTGCCAGCAGACCCCGGACAACAGATACGCAGTATTTT. Encoded protein: CASRPRTTDTQYF. Combining the CDR3 with reference TRBV7-8 and TRBJ2-3 gives the whole variable domain GAGVSQSPRYKVAKRGQDVALRCDPISGHVSLFWYQQALGQGPEFLTYFQNEAQLDKSGLPSDRFFAERPEGSVSTLKIQRTQQEDSAVYLCASRPRTTDTQYFGPGTRLTVL.

The chain uses TRBV27 and TRBJ1-4; a weak D match, TRBD1 (6 bases). The CDR3 is 13 residues long. Germline lookup yields CDR1 MNHEY and CDR2 SMNVEV (reference sequence). The V end lost 8 bases, the J end lost 6 bases, and 13 bases lay between the germline ends. The CDR3 is CASGKSGDEKLFF. The DNA of the CDR3 is TGTGCCAGCGGGAAGTCAGGGGATGAAAAACTGTTTTTT.

This clone was recorded only once. One end of the junction does not line up with germline, which may come from a read error. V is TRBV4-3 and J is TRBJ2-7, with a weak D call TRBD1 (5 bases). Germline CDR1 is LGHNA and CDR2 is YSLEER. The CDR3 is 15 amino acids. This CDR3 reads CASSHARQGSHEQYF. The CDR3 bases are TGCGCCAGCAGCCATGCGAGGCAGGGCTCCCACGAGCAGTACTTC.

The chain joins TRBV29-1 to TRBJ2-1; 11 bases are a match to TRBD2. V shed 2 bases and J 7 bases; nucleotides not matched to a gene: 4. The CDR3 has 14 residues. Germline V lookup: CDR1 SQVTM, CDR2 ANQGSEA. CDR3 sequence: CSVERGLAVNEQFF. The CDR3 nucleotides are TGCAGCGTTGAAAGGGGACTAGCGGTAAATGAGCAGTTCTTC.

This rearrangement joins TRBV2 to TRBJ2-4; 11 bases match TRBD1. The CDR3 covers 15 residues. CDR1 and CDR2 from the germline V gene are SNHLY and FYNNEI. The trim removed 7 bases at V and 2 bases at J, leaving 4 bases unmatched. The CDR3 sequence: CASKGQGVPKNIQYF. The CDR3 DNA follows: TGTGCCAGCAAGGGACAGGGGGTTCCCAAAAACATTCAGTACTTC.

The chain combines TRBV28 with TRBJ2-7; 9 bases fit TRBD1. The V and J ends lost 6 bases and 3 bases, in that order; junction bases with no gene match: 6. The CDR3 length is 14 residues. The germline gives CDR1 MDHEN, CDR2 SYDVKM. CDR3 sequence: CASRGTGSYYEQYF. The CDR3 DNA reads TGTGCCAGCAGGGGGACAGGGAGCTACTACGAGCAGTACTTC.

This clone was counted a few times. V gene TRBV11-2 combines with J gene TRBJ2-1; no definite D call. V lost 5 bases and J lost 0, with 11 bases in between. This CDR3 contains 15 residues. Germline V gene sequence: CDR1 SGHAT, CDR2 FQNNGV. CDR3 sequence (DNA): TGTGCCAGCAGCCCTGACGGGTACTCCTACAATGAGCAGTTCTTC. Translating gives CASSPDGYSYNEQFF.

This chain connects TRBV28 to TRBJ2-7; 9 nucleotides match TRBD1. The CDR3 contains 15 residues. Germline CDR1 MDHEN, CDR2 SYDVKM. V trimming: 5 bases; J trimming: 1 base; junction bases outside the gene matches: 6. The CDR3 coding sequence is TGTGCCAGCAGTACCACAGGGGGCATTTCCTACGAGCAGTACTTC. This codes for CASSTTGGISYEQYF.

This clone was counted only a few times. The gene calls are TRBV9 and TRBJ2-3, with D possibly TRBD2 on 6 matching bases. Germline-derived CDR1 and CDR2 are SGDLS and YYNGEE. This CDR3 has 15 amino acids. The V end was cut by 0 bases, the J end by 6 bases, with 14 bases between. In DNA form, the CDR3 reads TGTGCCAGCAGCGTAGGCGCGGGGATTGCGGATACGCAGTATTTT. Its translation: CASSVGAGIADTQYF.

The CDR3 sequence is CASSPPGGGAPGELFF. CDR3 bases: TGTGCCAGCAGCCCCCCGGGCGGGGGGGCCCCCGGGGAGCTGTTTTTT. V is TRBV7-2 and J is TRBJ2-2; 9 bases map to TRBD2. Germline V gene sequence: CDR1 SGHTA, CDR2 FQGNSA. CDR3 length: 16 amino acids. J lost 6 bases, V lost 5 bases, and 10 bases had no gene match.

This rearrangement joins TRBV6-1 to TRBJ1-4; a possible D gene is TRBD1 (6 bases). The CDR3 has 13 residues. V lost 6 bases and J 8 bases, leaving 13 bases between the germline ends. Germline V gives CDR1 MNHNS, CDR2 SASEGT. DNA of the CDR3: TGTGCCAGCAGACACAGGGAATGGGAAAAACTGTTTTTT. It specifies CASRHREWEKLFF.

The chain combines TRBV28 with TRBJ2-1; perhaps TRBD1 as D (5 bases). The germline V gene has CDR1 MDHEN and CDR2 SYDVKM. V shed 10 bases and J shed 5 bases, with 9 bases lying between them. This CDR3 comprises 11 residues. This CDR3 is CATTGNNEQFF. CDR3 in DNA: TGTGCCACCACAGGTAACAATGAGCAGTTCTTC.

The rearrangement uses TRBV19 and TRBJ2-3, with a tentative D call TRBD1 (9 bases). The CDR3 is made up of 18 amino acids. Germline lookup yields CDR1 LNHDA and CDR2 SQIVND (reference sequence). V lost 5 bases to trimming and J lost 6 bases, with 27 bases between them. The chain's CDR3 is CASSAPLSGTGTLDTQYF. The CDR3 DNA sequence: TGTGCCAGTAGTGCCCCTCTTAGCGGGACAGGGACTCTGGATACGCAGTATTTT. The variable domain in full, with the rest retrieved from reference TRBV19 and TRBJ2-3, is DGGITQSPKYLFRKEGQNVTLSCEQNLNHDAMYWYRQDPGQGLRLIYYSQIVNDFQKGDIAEGYSVSREKKESFPLTVTSAQKNPTAFYLCASSAPLSGTGTLDTQYFGPGTRLTVL.

V usage is TRBV2 and J usage is TRBJ2-7; unclear D gene. This CDR3 contains 11 residues. Germline V CDR1 and CDR2: SNHLY, FYNNEI. V lost 5 bases and J 2 bases, leaving 4 bases between the germline ends. Written as DNA, the CDR3 is TGTGCCAGCAGTCTTACCTACGAGCAGTACTTC. Translation gives CASSLTYEQYF.

The rearrangement links TRBV10-3 to TRBJ1-5; TRBD1 matches at 7 bases. The germline V gene encodes CDR1 ENHRY and CDR2 SYGVKD. The V gene end was trimmed by 10 bases and the J gene end by 5 bases; junction bases not matched to a gene: 8. The CDR3 contains 13 residues. The DNA of the CDR3 is TGTGCCACCTCCAGGGGGTCGGATCAGCCCCAGCATTTT. Amino acids: CATSRGSDQPQHF.